Listed below are T cell receptor beta chains from one sample, sequenced in a study of T-cell reconstitution after alpha-beta-depleted transplantation in children. From the PCR reads, TCRdb called clonotypes with MiXCR, one entry per CDR3 protein. This table holds about 120,000 distinct CDR3 sequences, 23% found once. The material was PBMCs, mostly from graft donor cells, obtained 180 days after TCRalphabeta/CD19-depleted stem cell transplant. The receptors come from a male patient between 2 and 9 years old who had a stem cell transplant for chronic granulomatous disease, so the T cells may come from the graft donor. Each CDR3 is given with its conserved first and last residue. Each record gives: clone size, V gene, D gene, J gene, CDR3 DNA, CDR3 protein. The D gene is left open where the match is weak. Size is omitted from some rows. Given values are once, few, many or a class for expanded clones.

abundance: once; v_gene: TRBV13; d_gene: NA; j_gene: TRBJ2-1; CDR3nt: TGTGCCAGCAGCTCGCGAGGGGCGGGTGGGTTCAATGAGCAGTTCTTC; CDR3aa: CASSSRGAGGFNEQFF
abundance: NA; v_gene: TRBV5-5; d_gene: TRBD1; j_gene: TRBJ2-7; CDR3nt: TGTGCCAGCAGCTTGGAGGGGACAGGTCGTTTTTACGAGCAGTACTTC; CDR3aa: CASSLEGTGRFYEQYF
abundance: NA; v_gene: TRBV12-3/TRBV12-4; d_gene: NA; j_gene: TRBJ1-5; CDR3nt: TGTGCCAGCAGTTTAATGGGGAGCAATCAGCCCCAGCATTTT; CDR3aa: CASSLMGSNQPQHF
abundance: many; v_gene: TRBV29-1; d_gene: TRBD2; j_gene: TRBJ2-4; CDR3nt: TGCAGCGTTGGAGGGACTAGCGGGAACAAAAACATTCAGTACTTC; CDR3aa: CSVGGTSGNKNIQYF
abundance: few; v_gene: TRBV15; d_gene: NA; j_gene: TRBJ1-2; CDR3nt: TGTGCCACCAGGACTCCAGGAGCCCCCGGGAAGAACTATGGCTACACCTTC; CDR3aa: CATRTPGAPGKNYGYTF
abundance: few; v_gene: TRBV29-1; d_gene: NA; j_gene: TRBJ2-7; CDR3nt: TGCAGCGTTGGTTCGTCTTGGTACGAGCAGTACTTC; CDR3aa: CSVGSSWYEQYF
abundance: NA; v_gene: TRBV28; d_gene: NA; j_gene: TRBJ2-7; CDR3nt: TGTGCCAGCGGCCGATACGGGAGTTCCCACGAGCAGTACTTC; CDR3aa: CASGRYGSSHEQYF
abundance: many; v_gene: TRBV5-6; d_gene: TRBD2; j_gene: TRBJ2-7; CDR3nt: TGTGCCAGCAGCCCGCTAGCGGGAATAACCTACGAGCAGTACTTC; CDR3aa: CASSPLAGITYEQYF
abundance: many; v_gene: TRBV5-8; d_gene: NA; j_gene: TRBJ1-5; CDR3nt: TGTGCCAGCAGCTTGGCGGGGCAGTACCACAATCAGCCCCAGCATTTT; CDR3aa: CASSLAGQYHNQPQHF
abundance: NA; v_gene: TRBV10-3; d_gene: TRBD1; j_gene: TRBJ2-1; CDR3nt: TGTGCCATCAGTGAGTCGCGAGGGGGCTTTTACAATGAGCAGTTCTTC; CDR3aa: CAISESRGGFYNEQFF
abundance: few; v_gene: TRBV20-1; d_gene: TRBD2; j_gene: TRBJ2-3; CDR3nt: TGCAGTGCAAAACTAGCGGGAGCGACAGATACGCAGTATTTT; CDR3aa: CSAKLAGATDTQYF
abundance: NA; v_gene: TRBV12-3/TRBV12-4; d_gene: TRBD2; j_gene: TRBJ2-2; CDR3nt: TGTGCCAGCAGTTTCCGAGTGGGGGGGTTCGCGAACACCGGGGAGCTGTTTTTT; CDR3aa: CASSFRVGGFANTGELFF
abundance: many; v_gene: TRBV18; d_gene: NA; j_gene: TRBJ2-3; CDR3nt: TGTGCCAGCTCACCATCTATCGCCGGGAGTGTCCCAGATACGCAGTATTTT; CDR3aa: CASSPSIAGSVPDTQYF
abundance: many; v_gene: TRBV7-9; d_gene: TRBD2; j_gene: TRBJ2-2; CDR3nt: TGTGCCAGCAGCTTGGGGGAGGGACGACCCAACACCGGGGAGCTGTTTTTT; CDR3aa: CASSLGEGRPNTGELFF
abundance: many; v_gene: TRBV28; d_gene: TRBD1; j_gene: TRBJ1-6; CDR3nt: TGTGCCAGCAGTTTCTCCAGGGGGCTTGGGACTAATTCACCCCTCCACTTT; CDR3aa: CASSFSRGLGTNSPLHF
abundance: many; v_gene: TRBV20-1; d_gene: NA; j_gene: TRBJ2-7; CDR3nt: TGCAGTGCTAGATGGACAGATCTAACTCCATACGAGCAGTACTTC; CDR3aa: CSARWTDLTPYEQYF
abundance: many; v_gene: TRBV20-1; d_gene: NA; j_gene: TRBJ2-1; CDR3nt: TGCAGTGCTAGAGGAACGGGTTTCTTACGCAATGAGCAGTTCTTC; CDR3aa: CSARGTGFLRNEQFF
abundance: NA; v_gene: TRBV10-2; d_gene: NA; j_gene: TRBJ2-1; CDR3nt: TGCGCCAGCAGCGGGAGTGGGAATGAGCAGTTCTTC; CDR3aa: CASSGSGNEQFF
abundance: few; v_gene: TRBV18; d_gene: NA; j_gene: TRBJ1-5; CDR3nt: TGTGCCAGCTCACCAATCGGGGAGGGTGACAATCAGCCCCAGCATTTT; CDR3aa: CASSPIGEGDNQPQHF
abundance: few; v_gene: TRBV5-5; d_gene: NA; j_gene: TRBJ1-6; CDR3nt: TGTGCCAGCAGCTTGCTGGGCAGGGGTGGCTCACCCCTCCACTTT; CDR3aa: CASSLLGRGGSPLHF
abundance: NA; v_gene: TRBV9; d_gene: TRBD1; j_gene: TRBJ2-7; CDR3nt: TGTGCCAGCAGCGTAGGGACAGGGGACGAGCAGTACTTC; CDR3aa: CASSVGTGDEQYF
abundance: many; v_gene: TRBV20-1; d_gene: TRBD2; j_gene: TRBJ2-7; CDR3nt: TGCAGTGCTATAGCGGGAGCCTCCCACGAGCAGTACTTC; CDR3aa: CSAIAGASHEQYF
abundance: NA; v_gene: TRBV12-3/TRBV12-4; d_gene: NA; j_gene: TRBJ2-3; CDR3nt: TGTGCCAGCAGTTTAGGTGCGGGCAGGGGAACAGATACGCAGTATTTT; CDR3aa: CASSLGAGRGTDTQYF
abundance: many; v_gene: TRBV4-3; d_gene: NA; j_gene: TRBJ1-1; CDR3nt: TGCGCCAGCAGCAACAGGGCGGAAGCTTTCTTT; CDR3aa: CASSNRAEAFF
abundance: few; v_gene: TRBV7-2; d_gene: NA; j_gene: TRBJ1-1; CDR3nt: TGTGCCAGCAGCGGACGGCAGAACACTGAAGCTTTCTTT; CDR3aa: CASSGRQNTEAFF